These 8 T cell receptor beta chains share one sample of origin, sequenced in a study of blood T cell repertoires in COVID-19. Method: immunoSEQ multiplex PCR; TCRdb's copy keeps in-frame clones and lacks some. This table holds a few hundred thousand clones, approximately 85% found once. The sequenced sample was PBMCs or T cells enriched from blood (not recorded which). Receptor source: a man aged 30 to 39 who had recovered from COVID-19.

The rearrangement joins TRBV7-7 to TRBJ1-5; TRBD1 is a possible D gene (6 bases). The germline V gene encodes CDR1 SSHAT and CDR2 FNYEAQ (reference sequence). The CDR3 length is 15 residues. The CDR3 sequence: CASYTATGGNQPQHF. CDR3 nucleotide sequence: TGTGCTAGCTACACCGCGACAGGCGGCAATCAGCCCCAGCATTTT.

The chain combines TRBV30 with TRBJ2-2; tentatively, D is TRBD2 (5 bases). Trimming pared 0 bases from V and 0 bases from J, leaving 11 bases between. Germline V gene lookup returns CDR1 GTSNPN and CDR2 SVGIG (reference sequence). CDR3 length equals 16 residues. CDR3 sequence (DNA): TGTGCCTGGAGTGTACCAAGGCGGGCGAACACCGGGGAGCTGTTTTTT. This sequence encodes CAWSVPRRANTGELFF.

The chain is built from TRBV2 and TRBJ2-3; 9 nucleotides line up with TRBD2. Germline CDR1 SNHLY, CDR2 FYNNEI. V lost 8 bases to trimming and J lost 6 bases; unmatched junction nucleotides: 9. There are 14 residues in the CDR3. This chain's CDR3 is CASLAGSQTDTQYF. Written as DNA, the CDR3 is TGTGCCAGCCTAGCGGGGAGTCAAACGGATACGCAGTATTTT.

The genes are TRBV19 and TRBJ1-1; tentatively, D is TRBD1 (5 bases). Per germline, CDR1 LNHDA and CDR2 SQIVND (reference sequence). The ends were cut back, 5 bases at V and 3 bases at J, with 19 bases in the middle. This CDR3 has 16 amino acids. CDR3 amino acids: CASSPRVRFVDTEAFF. Written as DNA, the CDR3 is TGTGCCAGTAGTCCCAGGGTTCGTTTTGTGGACACTGAAGCTTTCTTT.

The chain combines TRBV7-9 with TRBJ2-3; D is unclear. Trimming removed 1 base from V and 2 bases from J, with 10 bases in between. Germline-derived CDR1 and CDR2 are SEHNR and FQNEAQ (reference sequence). This CDR3 has 15 residues. The CDR3 loop is CASSLGFIDTDTQYF. The CDR3 DNA reads as TGTGCCAGCAGCTTAGGATTTATAGACACAGATACGCAGTATTTT.

This sequence joins TRBV18 and TRBJ2-3, with 7 bases matching TRBD2. V dropped 1 base and J dropped 0; count of bases not matched to a gene: 4. Germline V gene data show CDR1 as KGHSH and CDR2 as LQKENI. CDR3 length equals 16 residues. The chain's CDR3 is CASSPLAGVSTDTQYF. As DNA, the CDR3 is TGTGCCAGCTCACCACTGGCGGGGGTTAGCACAGATACGCAGTATTTT.

The V gene is TRBV3-1 (or the pseudogene TRBV3-2), the J gene TRBJ2-1, with a tentative D call TRBD1 (5 bases). CDR3 size: 15 residues. The V end lost 1 base, the J end lost 0 bases, and 7 bases lay between the germline ends. Per germline, CDR1 LGHDT and CDR2 YNNKEL (reference sequence). The DNA of the CDR3 is TGTGCCAGCAGCCAAGTACAGGCCTCCTACAATGAGCAGTTCTTC. Translating gives CASSQVQASYNEQFF.

This rearrangement joins TRBV18 to TRBJ1-1; 7 bases align to TRBD1. In germline, CDR1 is KGHSH, CDR2 LQKENI. The ends lost 3 bases at V and 7 bases at J; junction bases unmatched: 8. The CDR3 covers 14 residues. In DNA, the CDR3 is TGTGCCAGCTCACCCCGACAGGGAAAAAATGAAGCTTTCTTT. Its protein is CASSPRQGKNEAFF. Looking up the rest from reference TRBV18 and TRBJ1-1 gives the full variable domain: NAGVMQNPRHLVRRRGQEARLRCSPMKGHSHVYWYRQLPEEGLKFMVYLQKENIIDESGMPKERFSAEFPKEGPSILRIQQVVRGDSAAYFCASSPRQGKNEAFFGQGTRLTVV.